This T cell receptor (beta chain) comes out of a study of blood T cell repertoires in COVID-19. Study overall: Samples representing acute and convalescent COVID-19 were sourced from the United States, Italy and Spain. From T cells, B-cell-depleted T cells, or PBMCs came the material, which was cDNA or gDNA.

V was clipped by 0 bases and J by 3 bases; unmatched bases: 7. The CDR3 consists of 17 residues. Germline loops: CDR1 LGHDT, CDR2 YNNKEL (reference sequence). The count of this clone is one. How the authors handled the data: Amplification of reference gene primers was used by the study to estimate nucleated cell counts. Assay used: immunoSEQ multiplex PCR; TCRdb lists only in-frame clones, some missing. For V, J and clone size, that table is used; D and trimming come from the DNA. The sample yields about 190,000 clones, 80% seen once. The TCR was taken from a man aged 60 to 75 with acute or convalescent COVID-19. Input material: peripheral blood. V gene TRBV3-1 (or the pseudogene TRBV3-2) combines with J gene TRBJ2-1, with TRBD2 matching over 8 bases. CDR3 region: CASSQDLPSGYYNEQFF. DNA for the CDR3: TGTGCCAGCAGCCAAGATCTACCTAGCGGGTACTACAATGAGCAGTTCTTC.